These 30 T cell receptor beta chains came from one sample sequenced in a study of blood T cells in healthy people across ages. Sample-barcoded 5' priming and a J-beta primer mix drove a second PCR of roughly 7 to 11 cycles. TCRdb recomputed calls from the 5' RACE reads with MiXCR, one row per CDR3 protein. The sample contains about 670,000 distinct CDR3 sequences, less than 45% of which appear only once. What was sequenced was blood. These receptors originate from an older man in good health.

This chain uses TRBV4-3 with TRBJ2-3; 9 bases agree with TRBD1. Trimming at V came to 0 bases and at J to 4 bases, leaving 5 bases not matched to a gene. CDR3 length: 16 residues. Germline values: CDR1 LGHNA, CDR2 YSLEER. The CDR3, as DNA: TGCGCCAGCAGCCAAGATCAGGGACAGGGCTCAGATACGCAGTATTTT. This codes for CASSQDQGQGSDTQYF.

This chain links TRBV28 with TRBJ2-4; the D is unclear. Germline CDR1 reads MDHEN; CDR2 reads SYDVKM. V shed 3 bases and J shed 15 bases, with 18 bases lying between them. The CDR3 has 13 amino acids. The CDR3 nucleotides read TGTGCCAGCAGTTTCCACAGCCGGGCTACTCCGTACTTC. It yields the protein CASSFHSRATPYF. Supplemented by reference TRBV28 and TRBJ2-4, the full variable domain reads DVKVTQSSRYLVKRTGEKVFLECVQDMDHENMFWYRQDPGLGLRLIYFSYDVKMKEKGDIPEGYSVSREKKERFSLILESASTNQTSMYLCASSFHSRATPYFGAGTRLSVL.

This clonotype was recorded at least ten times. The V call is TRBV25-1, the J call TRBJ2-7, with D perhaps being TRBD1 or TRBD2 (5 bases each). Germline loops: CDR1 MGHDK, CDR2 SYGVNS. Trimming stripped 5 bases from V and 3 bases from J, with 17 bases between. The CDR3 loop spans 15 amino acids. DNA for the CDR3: TGTGCCAGCAGTCGGAAGAGGGGCAGGCACTACGAGCAGTACTTC. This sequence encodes CASSRKRGRHYEQYF.

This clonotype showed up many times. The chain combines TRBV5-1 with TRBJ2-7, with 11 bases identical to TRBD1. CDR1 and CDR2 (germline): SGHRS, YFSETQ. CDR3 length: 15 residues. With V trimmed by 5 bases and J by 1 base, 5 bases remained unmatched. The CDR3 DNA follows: TGCGCCAGCAGTTATGGGACAGGGGGTTCCTACGAGCAGTACTTC. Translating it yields CASSYGTGGSYEQYF.

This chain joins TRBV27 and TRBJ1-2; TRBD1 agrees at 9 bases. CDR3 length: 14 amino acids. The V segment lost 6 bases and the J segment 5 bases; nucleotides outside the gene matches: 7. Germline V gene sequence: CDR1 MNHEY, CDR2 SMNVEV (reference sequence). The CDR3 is CASRRDRAFYGYTF. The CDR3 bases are TGTGCCAGCAGACGGGACAGGGCTTTTTATGGCTACACCTTC.

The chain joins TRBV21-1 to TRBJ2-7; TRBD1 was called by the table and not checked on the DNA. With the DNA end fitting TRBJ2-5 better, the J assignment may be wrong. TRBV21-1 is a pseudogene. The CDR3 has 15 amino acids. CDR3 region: CASSKEGRGWETQYF. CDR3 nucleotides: TGTGCCAGCAGCAAAGAAGGGCGGGGTTGGGAGACCCAGTACTTC.

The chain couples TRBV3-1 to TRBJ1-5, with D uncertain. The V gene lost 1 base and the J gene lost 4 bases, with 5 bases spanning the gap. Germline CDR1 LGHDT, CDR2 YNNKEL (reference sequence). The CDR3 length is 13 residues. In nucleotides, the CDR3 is TGTGCCAGCAGCCAAGTTGGGAATCAGCCCCAGCATTTT. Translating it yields CASSQVGNQPQHF.

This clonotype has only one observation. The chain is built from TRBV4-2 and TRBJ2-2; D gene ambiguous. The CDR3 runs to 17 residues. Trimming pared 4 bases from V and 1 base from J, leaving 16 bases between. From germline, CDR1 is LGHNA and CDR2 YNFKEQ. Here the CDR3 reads CASSPQDKGRNTGELFF. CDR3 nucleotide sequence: TGTGCCAGCAGCCCACAAGATAAGGGCAGGAACACCGGGGAGCTGTTTTTT.

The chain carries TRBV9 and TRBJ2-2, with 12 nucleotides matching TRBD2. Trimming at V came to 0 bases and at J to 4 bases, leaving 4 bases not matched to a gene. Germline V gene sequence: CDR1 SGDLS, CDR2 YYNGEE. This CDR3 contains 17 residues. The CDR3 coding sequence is TGTGCCAGCAGCGTAGGACTAGCGGGGGCCTTCACCGGGGAGCTGTTTTTT. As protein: CASSVGLAGAFTGELFF.

CDR3 sequence (DNA): TGTGCCAGCAGCTTATACAGGGCCGAGGAGAATTCACCCCTCCACTTT. It is translated as CASSLYRAEENSPLHF. This chain links TRBV7-2 with TRBJ1-6; the D gene is possibly TRBD1 (6 bases). Germline V gene lookup returns CDR1 SGHTA and CDR2 FQGNSA. Deletions cut 2 bases from V and 7 bases from J, with 15 bases between. CDR3 length: 16 amino acids.

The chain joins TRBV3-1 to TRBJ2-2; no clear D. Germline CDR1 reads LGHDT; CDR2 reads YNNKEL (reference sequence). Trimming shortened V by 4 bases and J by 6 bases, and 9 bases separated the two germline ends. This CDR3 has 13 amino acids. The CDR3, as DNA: TGTGCCAGCAGCCGTTATACGGCCGGGGAGCTGTTTTTT. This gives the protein CASSRYTAGELFF.

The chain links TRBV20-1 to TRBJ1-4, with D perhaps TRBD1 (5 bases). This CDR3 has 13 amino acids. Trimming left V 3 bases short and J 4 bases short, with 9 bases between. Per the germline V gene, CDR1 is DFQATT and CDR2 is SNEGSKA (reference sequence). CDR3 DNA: TGCAGTGCTAGGAATCAGGGTAATGAAAAACTGTTTTTT. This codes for CSARNQGNEKLFF.

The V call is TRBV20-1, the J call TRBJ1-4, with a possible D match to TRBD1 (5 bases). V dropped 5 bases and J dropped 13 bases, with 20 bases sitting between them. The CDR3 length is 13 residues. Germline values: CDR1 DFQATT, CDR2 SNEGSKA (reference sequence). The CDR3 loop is CSASRAQYEGLFF. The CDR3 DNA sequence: TGCAGTGCTTCCAGGGCCCAGTATGAAGGACTGTTTTTT.

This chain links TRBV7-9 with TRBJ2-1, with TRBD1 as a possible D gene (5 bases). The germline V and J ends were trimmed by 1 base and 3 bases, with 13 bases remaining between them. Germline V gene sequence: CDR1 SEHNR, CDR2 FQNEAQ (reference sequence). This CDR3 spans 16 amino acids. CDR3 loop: CASSLVKGPGYNEQFF. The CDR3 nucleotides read TGTGCCAGCAGCTTAGTGAAGGGGCCAGGCTACAATGAGCAGTTCTTC. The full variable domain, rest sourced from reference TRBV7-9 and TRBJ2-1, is DTGVSQNPRHKITKRGQNVTFRCDPISEHNRLYWYRQTLGQGPEFLTYFQNEAQLEKSRLLSDRFSAERPKGSFSTLEIQRTEQGDSAMYLCASSLVKGPGYNEQFFGPGTRLTVL.

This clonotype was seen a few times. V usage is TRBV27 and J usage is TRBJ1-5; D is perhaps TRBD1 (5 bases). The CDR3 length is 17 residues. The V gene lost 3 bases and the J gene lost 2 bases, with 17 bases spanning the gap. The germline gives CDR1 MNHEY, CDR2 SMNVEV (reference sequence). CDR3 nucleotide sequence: TGTGCCAGCAGTTTGAGGGAGGGGCCTATGGGCAATCAGCCCCAGCATTTT. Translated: CASSLREGPMGNQPQHF.

In DNA, the CDR3 is TGTGCCAGCAGCCAAGATATGGTCCAAGAGACCCAGTACTTC. It specifies CASSQDMVQETQYF. The chain is built from TRBV3-1 and TRBJ2-5; no clear D. The CDR3 has 14 residues. Germline assignment: CDR1 LGHDT and CDR2 YNNKEL (reference sequence). V was trimmed by 0 bases and J by 1 base, leaving 6 bases between them.

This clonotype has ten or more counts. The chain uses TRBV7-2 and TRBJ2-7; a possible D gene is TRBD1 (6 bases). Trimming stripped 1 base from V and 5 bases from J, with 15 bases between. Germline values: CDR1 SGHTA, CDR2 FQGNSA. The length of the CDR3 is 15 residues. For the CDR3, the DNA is TGTGCCAGCAGCTTAGGCAGCAGGGGATCAAACGAGCAGTACTTC. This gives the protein CASSLGSRGSNEQYF.

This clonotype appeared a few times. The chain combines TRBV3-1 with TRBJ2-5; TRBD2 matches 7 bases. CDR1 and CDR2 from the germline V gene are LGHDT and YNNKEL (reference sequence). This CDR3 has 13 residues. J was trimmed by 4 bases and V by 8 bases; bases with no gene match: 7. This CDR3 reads CASDRRESETQYF. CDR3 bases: TGTGCCAGCGATCGGCGGGAGTCAGAGACCCAGTACTTC.

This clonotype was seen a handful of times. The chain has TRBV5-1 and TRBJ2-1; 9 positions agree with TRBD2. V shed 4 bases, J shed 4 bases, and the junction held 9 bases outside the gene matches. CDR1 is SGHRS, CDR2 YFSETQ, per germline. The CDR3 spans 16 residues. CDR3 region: CASSPGTSIGYNEQFF. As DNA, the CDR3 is TGCGCCAGCAGCCCAGGGACTAGCATCGGATACAATGAGCAGTTCTTC.

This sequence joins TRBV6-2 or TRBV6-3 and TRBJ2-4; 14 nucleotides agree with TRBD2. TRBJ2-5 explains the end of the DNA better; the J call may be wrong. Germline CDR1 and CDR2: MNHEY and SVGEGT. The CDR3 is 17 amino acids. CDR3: CASSYGGLAGGRETQYF. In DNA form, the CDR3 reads TGTGCCAGCAGTTACGGCGGACTAGCGGGAGGCAGGGAGACCCAGTACTTC.

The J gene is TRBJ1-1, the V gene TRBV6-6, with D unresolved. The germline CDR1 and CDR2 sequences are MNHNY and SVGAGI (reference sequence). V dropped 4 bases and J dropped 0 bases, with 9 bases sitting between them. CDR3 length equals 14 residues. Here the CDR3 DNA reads TGTGCCAGCAGTTCGTCGACGGTGAACACTGAAGCTTTCTTT. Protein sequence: CASSSSTVNTEAFF.

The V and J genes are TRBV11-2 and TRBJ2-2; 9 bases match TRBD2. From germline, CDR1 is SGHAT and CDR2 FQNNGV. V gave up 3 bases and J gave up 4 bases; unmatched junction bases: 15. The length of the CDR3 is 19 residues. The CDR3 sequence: CASSLKASGIAVFTGELFF. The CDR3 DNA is TGTGCCAGCAGCTTGAAGGCTAGCGGGATCGCGGTTTTCACCGGGGAGCTGTTTTTT.

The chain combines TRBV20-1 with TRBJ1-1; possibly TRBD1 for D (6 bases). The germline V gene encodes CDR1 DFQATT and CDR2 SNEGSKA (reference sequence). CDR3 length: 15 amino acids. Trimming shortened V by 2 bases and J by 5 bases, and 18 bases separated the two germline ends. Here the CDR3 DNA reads TGCAGTGCTAGAACTCCTTCGCGGGGGCGGACTGAAGCTTTCTTT. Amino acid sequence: CSARTPSRGRTEAFF.

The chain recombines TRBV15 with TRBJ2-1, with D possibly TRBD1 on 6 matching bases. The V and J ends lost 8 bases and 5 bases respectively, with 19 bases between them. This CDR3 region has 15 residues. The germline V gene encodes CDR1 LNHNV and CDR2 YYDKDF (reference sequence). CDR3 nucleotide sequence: TGTGCCACCGGCGCAGGGGCTAGCACTAACAATGAGCAGTTCTTC. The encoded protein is CATGAGASTNNEQFF.

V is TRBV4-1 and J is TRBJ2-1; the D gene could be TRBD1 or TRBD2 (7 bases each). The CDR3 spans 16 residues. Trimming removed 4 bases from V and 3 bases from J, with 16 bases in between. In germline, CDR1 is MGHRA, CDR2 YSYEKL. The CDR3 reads CASSLIGGDSYNEQFF. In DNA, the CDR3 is TGCGCCAGCAGCCTTATAGGGGGGGACAGCTACAATGAGCAGTTCTTC.

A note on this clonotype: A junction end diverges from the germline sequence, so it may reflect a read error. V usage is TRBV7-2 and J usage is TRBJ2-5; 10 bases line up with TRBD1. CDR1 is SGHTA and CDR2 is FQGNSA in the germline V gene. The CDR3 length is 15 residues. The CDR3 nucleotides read TGTGCCGGCAGCTTACGCCGGGACAGGGGTGAGACCCAGTACTTC. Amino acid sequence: CAGSLRRDRGETQYF.

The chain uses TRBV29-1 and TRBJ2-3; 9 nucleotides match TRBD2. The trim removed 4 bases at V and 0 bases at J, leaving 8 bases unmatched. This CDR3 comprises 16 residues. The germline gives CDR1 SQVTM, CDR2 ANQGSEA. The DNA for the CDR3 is TGCAGCGTTGTGGCTAGCGGGATCATGAGCACAGATACGCAGTATTTT. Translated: CSVVASGIMSTDTQYF.

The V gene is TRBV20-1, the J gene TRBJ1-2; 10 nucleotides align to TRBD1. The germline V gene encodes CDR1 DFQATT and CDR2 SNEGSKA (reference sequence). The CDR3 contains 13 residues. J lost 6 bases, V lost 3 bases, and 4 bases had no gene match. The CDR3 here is CSARGQGTHGYTF. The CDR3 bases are TGCAGTGCTAGGGGACAGGGGACACATGGCTACACCTTC.

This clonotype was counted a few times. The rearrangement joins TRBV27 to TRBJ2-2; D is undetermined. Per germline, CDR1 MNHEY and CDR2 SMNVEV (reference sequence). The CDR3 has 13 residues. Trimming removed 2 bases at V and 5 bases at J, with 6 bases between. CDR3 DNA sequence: TGTGCCAGCAGTTTAAGTAGGACCGGGGAGCTGTTTTTT. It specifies CASSLSRTGELFF.

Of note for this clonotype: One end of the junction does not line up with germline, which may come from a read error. The CDR3 coding sequence is TGTGCCAGCTCACCCCGACCAGCTTCCTGCAATGAGCAGTTCTTC. Residues: CASSPRPASCNEQFF. J is TRBJ2-1 and V is TRBV18; D is unresolved. CDR1 and CDR2 (germline): KGHSH, LQKENI. CDR3 length: 15 residues.